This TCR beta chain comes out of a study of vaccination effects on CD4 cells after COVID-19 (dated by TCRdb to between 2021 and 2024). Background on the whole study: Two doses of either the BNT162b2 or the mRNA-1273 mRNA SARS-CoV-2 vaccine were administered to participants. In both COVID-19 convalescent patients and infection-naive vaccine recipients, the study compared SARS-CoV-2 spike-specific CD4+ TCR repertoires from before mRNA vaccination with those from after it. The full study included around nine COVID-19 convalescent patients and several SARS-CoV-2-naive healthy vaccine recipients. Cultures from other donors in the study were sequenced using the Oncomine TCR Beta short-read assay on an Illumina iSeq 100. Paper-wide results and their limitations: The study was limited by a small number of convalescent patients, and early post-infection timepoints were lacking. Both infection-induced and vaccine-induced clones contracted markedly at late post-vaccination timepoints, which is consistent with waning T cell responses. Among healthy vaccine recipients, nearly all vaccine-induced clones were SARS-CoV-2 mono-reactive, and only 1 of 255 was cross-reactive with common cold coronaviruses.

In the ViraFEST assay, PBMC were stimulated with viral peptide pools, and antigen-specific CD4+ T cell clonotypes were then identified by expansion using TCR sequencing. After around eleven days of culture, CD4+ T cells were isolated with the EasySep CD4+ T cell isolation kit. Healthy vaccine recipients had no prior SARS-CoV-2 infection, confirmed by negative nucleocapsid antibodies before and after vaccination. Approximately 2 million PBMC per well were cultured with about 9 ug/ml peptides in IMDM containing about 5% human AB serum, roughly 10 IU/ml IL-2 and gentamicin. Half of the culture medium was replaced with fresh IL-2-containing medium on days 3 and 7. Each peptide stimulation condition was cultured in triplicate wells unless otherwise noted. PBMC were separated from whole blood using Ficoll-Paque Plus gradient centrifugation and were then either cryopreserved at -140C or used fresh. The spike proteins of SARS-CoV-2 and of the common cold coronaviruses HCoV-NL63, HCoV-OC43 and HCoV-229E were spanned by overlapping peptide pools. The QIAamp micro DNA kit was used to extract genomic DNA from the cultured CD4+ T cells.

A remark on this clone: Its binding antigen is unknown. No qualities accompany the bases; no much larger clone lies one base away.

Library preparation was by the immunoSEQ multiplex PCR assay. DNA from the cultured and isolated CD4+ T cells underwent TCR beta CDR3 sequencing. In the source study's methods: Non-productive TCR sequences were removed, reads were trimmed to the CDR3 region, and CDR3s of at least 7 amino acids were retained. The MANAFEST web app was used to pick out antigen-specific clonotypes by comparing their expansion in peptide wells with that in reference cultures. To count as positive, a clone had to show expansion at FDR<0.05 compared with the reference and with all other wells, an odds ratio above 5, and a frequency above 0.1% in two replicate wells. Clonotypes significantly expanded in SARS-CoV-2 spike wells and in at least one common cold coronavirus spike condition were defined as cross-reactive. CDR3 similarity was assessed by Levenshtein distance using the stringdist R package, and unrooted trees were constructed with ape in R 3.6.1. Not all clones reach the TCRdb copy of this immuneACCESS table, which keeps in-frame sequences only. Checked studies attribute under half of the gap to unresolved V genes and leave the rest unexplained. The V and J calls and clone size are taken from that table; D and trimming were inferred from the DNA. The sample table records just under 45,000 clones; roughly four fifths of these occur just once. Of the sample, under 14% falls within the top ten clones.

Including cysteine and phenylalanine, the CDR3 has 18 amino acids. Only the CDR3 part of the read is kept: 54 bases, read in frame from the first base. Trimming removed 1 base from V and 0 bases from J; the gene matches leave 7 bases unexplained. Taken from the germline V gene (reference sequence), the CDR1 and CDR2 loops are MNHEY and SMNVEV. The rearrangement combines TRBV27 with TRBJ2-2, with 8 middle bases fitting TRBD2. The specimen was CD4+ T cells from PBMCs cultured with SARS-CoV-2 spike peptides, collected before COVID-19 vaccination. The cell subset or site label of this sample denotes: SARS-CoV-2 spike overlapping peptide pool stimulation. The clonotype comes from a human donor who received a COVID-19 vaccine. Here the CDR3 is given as CASSLYNPLAANTGELFF. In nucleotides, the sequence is TGTGCCAGCAGTTTATACAACCCACTAGCGGCGAACACCGGGGAGCTGTTTTTT.